This is a list of T cell receptor beta chains from one sample in a study of preoperative IRX-2 immunotherapy in early breast cancer. The data were produced by immunoSEQ multiplex PCR, yet TCRdb's version contains in-frame clones alone and is incomplete. The sample yields 35,000 to 50,000 clones, 85% to 95% seen once. The material was tumor tissue, obtained after IRX-2 immunotherapy. The source is a human donor with breast cancer. Both conserved end residues are part of each CDR3. D genes are given only for firm matches. Clone size, where shown, is once, few, many, or a class for clones that have expanded.

TRBJ1-3	.	.	TRBV19	TGTGCCAGTAGTAGGGGACAATCTGGAAACACCATATATTTT	CASSRGQSGNTIYF
TRBJ2-2	.	once	TRBV4-3	TGCGCCAGCAGCCCAATGATAGGGGGTTCCGGGGAGCTGTTTTTT	CASSPMIGGSGELFF
TRBJ2-7	.	.	TRBV6-5	TGTGCCAGCAGTTTTGGAGGGGCGGGCGAGCAGTACTTC	CASSFGGAGEQYF
TRBJ2-7	TRBD2	.	TRBV5-6	TGTGCCAGCAGCCGCGGGGGGACTAGCGGACAGCAGTACTTC	CASSRGGTSGQQYF
TRBJ1-2	.	.	TRBV7-2	TGTGCCAGCAGCTTAGCGGGATCCTCGGGAGGCTACACCTTC	CASSLAGSSGGYTF
TRBJ1-2	.	.	TRBV5-6	TGTGCCAGCAGCTTGGTTGGGAACTATGGCTACACCTTC	CASSLVGNYGYTF
TRBJ2-1	.	.	TRBV7-8	TGTGCCAGCAGCCTGTCTCGACAGCCGCCCCTGAGCAATGAGCAGTTCTTC	CASSLSRQPPLSNEQFF
TRBJ1-1	.	.	TRBV2	TGTGCCAGCAGTGAAGCGGTAGGCAGCCCTGAAGCTTTCTTT	CASSEAVGSPEAFF
TRBJ1-4	TRBD1	.	TRBV5-5	TGTGCCAGCAGCTCGACAGGGGCCTCGGCGGGAAAACTGTTTTTT	CASSSTGASAGKLFF
TRBJ2-7	TRBD1	.	TRBV28	TGTGCCAGCAGTAACAGGGGGTTTAGTTCCTACGAGCAGTACTTC	CASSNRGFSSYEQYF
TRBJ1-5	.	.	TRBV6-5	TGTGCCAGCAGTCGGGCTGCGGGGAATCAGCCCCAGCATTTT	CASSRAAGNQPQHF
TRBJ2-7	.	.	TRBV10-3	TGTGCCATCTGTACAGGGCTCACCTACGAGCAGTACTTC	CAICTGLTYEQYF
TRBJ1-4	.	.	TRBV9	TGTGCCAGCAGCGTTGGGGGCGAAAATGAAAAACTGTTTTTT	CASSVGGENEKLFF
TRBJ2-7	.	.	TRBV4-3	TGCGCCAGCAGCCAAGGGGTATGGGGGAGTGACAACGAGCAGTACTTC	CASSQGVWGSDNEQYF
TRBJ2-5	TRBD1	.	TRBV14	TGTGCCAGCAGCCCCTGGACAGGGGAAGAGACCCAGTACTTC	CASSPWTGEETQYF
TRBJ2-3	.	.	TRBV28	TGTGCCAGCAGTCTGCCCCGCCCGACAGATACGCAGTATTTT	CASSLPRPTDTQYF
TRBJ2-7	TRBD1	.	TRBV4-1	TGCGCCAGCAGCCAAGGAGACAGGGGAAACTACGAGCAGTACTTC	CASSQGDRGNYEQYF
TRBJ2-3	.	.	TRBV9	TGTGCCAGCAGCGTAGTTGAAGATACGCAGTATTTT	CASSVVEDTQYF
TRBJ1-3	.	.	TRBV25-1	TGTGCCAGCAGTGATTTAGGGGGAGACACCATATATTTT	CASSDLGGDTIYF
TRBJ1-5	.	.	TRBV6-5	TGTGCCAGCGGACAAAATCAGCCCCAGCATTTT	CASGQNQPQHF
TRBJ1-5	.	.	TRBV7-2	TGTGCCAGCAGCTCTTTGGACGGGGCCCATCAGCCCCAGCATTTT	CASSSLDGAHQPQHF
TRBJ2-3	.	.	TRBV7-3	TGTGCCAGCAGCTTAGGGTCGGGGGAGGCTGATACGCAGTATTTT	CASSLGSGEADTQYF
TRBJ2-5	.	.	TRBV25-1	TGTGCCAGCAGTGAAGCGGGACAGCAAGAGACCCAGTACTTC	CASSEAGQQETQYF
TRBJ2-4	.	.	TRBV28	TGTGCCAGCAGTTTTGGGTCTAGCAAAAACATTCAGTACTTC	CASSFGSSKNIQYF
TRBJ2-7	TRBD1	.	TRBV28	TGTGCCAGCAGTGGGACAGGCTTTCCCTACGAGCAGTACTTC	CASSGTGFPYEQYF
TRBJ1-1	.	.	TRBV27	TGTGCCAGCAGTGACCGGGGTACTGCTTTCTTT	CASSDRGTAFF
TRBJ1-1	.	.	TRBV4-2	TGTGCCAGCAGCCTCGGAGGGATGAACACTGAAGCTTTCTTT	CASSLGGMNTEAFF
TRBJ1-5	TRBD1	.	TRBV9	TGTGCCAGCAGCCGGGACAGGGACCAGCCCCAGCATTTT	CASSRDRDQPQHF
TRBJ2-7	.	.	TRBV10-3	TGTGCCATCAGCCCACAGACCCCCCACGAGCAGTACTTC	CAISPQTPHEQYF
TRBJ1-1	.	.	TRBV4-1	TGCGCCAGCAGCCGAGGACCCCACACTGAAGCTTTCTTT	CASSRGPHTEAFF
TRBJ2-1	.	.	TRBV7-6	TGTGCCAGCAGCCCGCAAACCGGCGGAGACAATGAGCAGTTCTTC	CASSPQTGGDNEQFF
TRBJ2-2	TRBD2	.	TRBV11-3	TGTGCCAGCAGCTTACGAAAGACTAGCGGGGACCCCGGGGAGCTGTTTTTT	CASSLRKTSGDPGELFF
TRBJ1-1	.	.	TRBV14	TGTGCCAGCAGCCCTCGGCCGGGCAAAGCTTTCTTT	CASSPRPGKAFF
TRBJ2-5	TRBD2	.	TRBV5-4	TGTGCCAGCAGCTTGGACCTAGCGGGGGGAGAGACCCAGTACTTC	CASSLDLAGGETQYF
TRBJ2-7	TRBD2	.	TRBV28	TGTGCCAGCAGTCTTAGCGGGAGTTCCTACGAGCAGTACTTC	CASSLSGSSYEQYF
TRBJ2-7	.	.	TRBV15	TGTGCCACCAGGGACGGAGCTTACGAGCAGTACTTC	CATRDGAYEQYF
TRBJ1-4	.	.	TRBV27	TGTGCCAGCAGTCCTCTACGGACGGATGAAAAACTGTTTTTT	CASSPLRTDEKLFF
TRBJ1-5	TRBD1	.	TRBV28	TGTGCCAGCAGTGCCACGACAGGGGTAGTTGACAGTAATAGCAATCAGCCCCAGCATTTT	CASSATTGVVDSNSNQPQHF
TRBJ2-7	.	.	TRBV20-1	TGCAGTGCTAGAAACCCTCCCGAGCAGTACTTC	CSARNPPEQYF
TRBJ2-1	.	.	TRBV7-2	TGTGCCAGCAGCTTAGTCTTGCAGGGACCGAGCTCCTACAATGAGCAGTTCTTC	CASSLVLQGPSSYNEQFF
TRBJ1-5	.	.	TRBV4-1	TGCGCCAGCAGCCAGCTACAGGTCAATCAGCCCCAGCATTTT	CASSQLQVNQPQHF
TRBJ1-3	.	.	TRBV7-9	TGTGCCAGCAGCCAACCTCAGGGCACCATATATTTT	CASSQPQGTIYF
TRBJ1-3	.	.	TRBV25-1	TGTGCCAGCAGTGACTGGGAAAAGGGCGACACCATATATTTT	CASSDWEKGDTIYF
TRBJ1-5	.	.	TRBV7-8	TGTGCCAGCAGCCACTTCAGTGGGGCGTATAGCAATCAGCCCCAGCATTTT	CASSHFSGAYSNQPQHF
TRBJ2-7	.	once	TRBV14	TGTGCCAGCAGCCACCGACGGTCGGCCTACGAGCAGTACTTC	CASSHRRSAYEQYF
TRBJ1-1	.	once	TRBV28	TGTGCCAGCAGCCAAGTACAGGGAAGCGCTGAAGCTTTCTTT	CASSQVQGSAEAFF
TRBJ1-1	.	.	TRBV28	TGTGCCACCCGGATCGGTTCGGCTGAAGCTTTCTTT	CATRIGSAEAFF
TRBJ1-4	.	.	TRBV7-6	TGTGCCAGCAGCTTCGGAACAACTAATGAAAAACTGTTTTTT	CASSFGTTNEKLFF
TRBJ2-2	.	.	TRBV6-5	TGTGCCAGCAGTTCACAGGGTTTTACCGGGGAGCTGTTTTTT	CASSSQGFTGELFF
TRBJ2-5	.	.	TRBV10-3	TGTGCCACCGCCGACAGTGAAGAGACCCAGTACTTC	CATADSEETQYF
TRBJ1-4	TRBD1	.	TRBV7-9	TGTGCCAGCAGCTTATTGGTTGGACAGGGTAATGAAAAACTGTTTTTT	CASSLLVGQGNEKLFF